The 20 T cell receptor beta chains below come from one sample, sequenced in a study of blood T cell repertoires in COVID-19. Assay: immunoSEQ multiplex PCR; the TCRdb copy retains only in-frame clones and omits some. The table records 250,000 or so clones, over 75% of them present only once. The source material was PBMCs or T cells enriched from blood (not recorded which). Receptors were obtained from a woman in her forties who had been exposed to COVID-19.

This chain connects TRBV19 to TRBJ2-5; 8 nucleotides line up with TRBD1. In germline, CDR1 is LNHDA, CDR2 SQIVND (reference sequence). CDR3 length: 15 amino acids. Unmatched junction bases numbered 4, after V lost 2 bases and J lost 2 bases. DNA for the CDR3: TGTGCCAGTAGTATATGGACAGGGCAACAAGAGACCCAGTACTTC. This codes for CASSIWTGQQETQYF.

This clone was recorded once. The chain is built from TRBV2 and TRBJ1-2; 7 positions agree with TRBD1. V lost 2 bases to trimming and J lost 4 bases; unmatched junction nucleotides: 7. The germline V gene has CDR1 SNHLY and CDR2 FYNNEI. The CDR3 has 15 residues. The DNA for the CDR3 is TGTGCCAGCAGTGAAACCCGGGACAGAACCTATGGCTACACCTTC. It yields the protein CASSETRDRTYGYTF.

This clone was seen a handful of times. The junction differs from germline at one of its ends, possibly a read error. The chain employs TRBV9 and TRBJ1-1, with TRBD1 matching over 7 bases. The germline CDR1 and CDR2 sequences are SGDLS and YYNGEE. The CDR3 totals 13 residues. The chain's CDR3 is CASSVTGQSILVF. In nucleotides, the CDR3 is TGTGCCAGCAGCGTAACGGGACAGAGTATCTTGGTCTTT. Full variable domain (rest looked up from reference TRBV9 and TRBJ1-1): DSGVTQTPKHLITATGQRVTLRCSPRSGDLSVYWYQQSLDQGLQFLIQYYNGEERAKGNILERFSAQQFPDLHSELNLSSLELGDSALYFCASSVTGQSILVFGQGTRLTVV.

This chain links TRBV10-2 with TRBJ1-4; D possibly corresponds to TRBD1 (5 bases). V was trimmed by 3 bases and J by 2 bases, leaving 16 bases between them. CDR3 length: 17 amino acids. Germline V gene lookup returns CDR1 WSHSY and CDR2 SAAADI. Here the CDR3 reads CASSDRAGGETNEKLFF. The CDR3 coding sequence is TGCGCCAGCAGTGACCGGGCGGGGGGGGAGACTAATGAAAAACTGTTTTTT.

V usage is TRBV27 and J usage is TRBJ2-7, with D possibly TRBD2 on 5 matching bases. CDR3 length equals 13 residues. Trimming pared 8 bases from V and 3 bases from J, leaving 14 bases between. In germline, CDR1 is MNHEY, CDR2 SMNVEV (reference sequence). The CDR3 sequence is CASGPGLGYEQYV. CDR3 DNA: TGTGCCAGCGGACCGGGATTGGGCTACGAGCAGTACGTC.

Written as DNA, the CDR3 is TGTGCCAGCAGGGGGACAGGGGAGAATGAAGCTTTCTTT. This codes for CASRGTGENEAFF. This chain uses TRBV6-5 with TRBJ1-1; TRBD1 aligns across 10 bases. V was pared by 6 bases and J by 7 bases, with 5 bases of the junction left unmatched. Germline CDR1 and CDR2: MNHEY and SVGAGI. CDR3 length: 13 residues.

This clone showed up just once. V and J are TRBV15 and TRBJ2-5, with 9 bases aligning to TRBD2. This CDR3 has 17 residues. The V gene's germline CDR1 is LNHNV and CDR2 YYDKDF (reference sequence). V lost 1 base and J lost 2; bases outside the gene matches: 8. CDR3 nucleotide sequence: TGTGCCACCAGCAGAGGAGAACTAGCGGGCGGTCAAGAGACCCAGTACTTC. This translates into CATSRGELAGGQETQYF.

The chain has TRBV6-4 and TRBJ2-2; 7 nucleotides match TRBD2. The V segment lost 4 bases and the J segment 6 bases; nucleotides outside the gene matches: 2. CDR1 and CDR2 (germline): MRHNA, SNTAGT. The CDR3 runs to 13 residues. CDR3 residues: CASSGGLAGELFF. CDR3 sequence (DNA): TGTGCCAGCAGTGGCGGACTAGCCGGGGAGCTGTTTTTT.

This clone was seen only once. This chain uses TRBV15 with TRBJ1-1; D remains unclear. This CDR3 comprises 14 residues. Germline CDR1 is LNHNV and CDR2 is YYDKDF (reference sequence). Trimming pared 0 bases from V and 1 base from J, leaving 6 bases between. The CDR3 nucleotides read TGTGCCACCAGCAGAGAGAGGGCGAACACTGAAGCTTTCTTT. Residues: CATSRERANTEAFF.

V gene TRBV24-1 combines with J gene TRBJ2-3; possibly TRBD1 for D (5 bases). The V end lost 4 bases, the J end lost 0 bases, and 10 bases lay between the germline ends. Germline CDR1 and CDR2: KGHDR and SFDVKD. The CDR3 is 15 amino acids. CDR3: CATSDPRQSTDTQYF. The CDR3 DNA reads TGTGCCACCAGTGACCCCCGACAGAGCACAGATACGCAGTATTTT.

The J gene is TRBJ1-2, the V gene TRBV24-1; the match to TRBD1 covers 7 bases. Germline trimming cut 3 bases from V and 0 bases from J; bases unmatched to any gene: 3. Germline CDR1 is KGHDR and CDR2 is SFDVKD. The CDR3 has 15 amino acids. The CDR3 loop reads CATSDEGAANYGYTF. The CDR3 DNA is TGTGCCACCAGTGATGAGGGGGCTGCTAACTATGGCTACACCTTC.

The CDR3 reads CATSDGGYIQYF. For the CDR3, the DNA is TGTGCCACCAGTGATGGGGGGTACATTCAGTACTTC. This sequence joins TRBV24-1 and TRBJ2-4; D may be TRBD2 (6 bases). Germline CDR1 reads KGHDR; CDR2 reads SFDVKD. The length of the CDR3 is 12 residues. Between the trimmed V and J ends, which lost 3 bases and 8 bases, there was a span of 7 bases.

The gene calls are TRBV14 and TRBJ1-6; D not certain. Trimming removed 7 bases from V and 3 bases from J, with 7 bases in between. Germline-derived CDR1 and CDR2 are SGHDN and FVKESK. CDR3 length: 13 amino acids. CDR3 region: CASTPGYNSPLHF. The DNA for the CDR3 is TGTGCCAGCACCCCCGGCTATAATTCACCCCTCCACTTT.

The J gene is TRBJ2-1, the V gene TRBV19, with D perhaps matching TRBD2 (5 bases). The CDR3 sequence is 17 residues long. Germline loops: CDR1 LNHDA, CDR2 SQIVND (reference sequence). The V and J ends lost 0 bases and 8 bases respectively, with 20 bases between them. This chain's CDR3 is CASSIERVSFRRDEQFF. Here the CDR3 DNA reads TGTGCCAGTAGTATAGAGAGGGTATCGTTCCGTAGGGATGAGCAGTTCTTC.

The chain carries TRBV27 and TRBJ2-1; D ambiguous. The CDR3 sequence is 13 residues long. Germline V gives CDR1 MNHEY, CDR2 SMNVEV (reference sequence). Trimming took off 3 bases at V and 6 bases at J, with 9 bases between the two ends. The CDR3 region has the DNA TGTGCCAGCAGTTTTTTGCAGTTCAATGAGCAGTTCTTC. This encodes CASSFLQFNEQFF.

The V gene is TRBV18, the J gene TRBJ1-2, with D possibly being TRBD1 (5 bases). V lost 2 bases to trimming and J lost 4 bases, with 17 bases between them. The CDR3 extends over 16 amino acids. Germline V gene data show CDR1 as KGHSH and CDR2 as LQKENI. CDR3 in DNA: TGTGCCAGCTCACCAATGGGGGAGGTTAAGGTCTATGGCTACACCTTC. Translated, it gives CASSPMGEVKVYGYTF. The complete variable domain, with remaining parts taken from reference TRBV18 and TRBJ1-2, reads NAGVMQNPRHLVRRRGQEARLRCSPMKGHSHVYWYRQLPEEGLKFMVYLQKENIIDESGMPKERFSAEFPKEGPSILRIQQVVRGDSAAYFCASSPMGEVKVYGYTFGSGTRLTVV.

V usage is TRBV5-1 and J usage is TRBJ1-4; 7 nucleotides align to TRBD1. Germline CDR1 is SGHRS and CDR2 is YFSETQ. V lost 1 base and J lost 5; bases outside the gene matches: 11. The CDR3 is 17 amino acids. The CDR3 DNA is TGCGCCAGCAGCTTGATCATCCCAGGGGGAGAGAATGAAAAACTGTTTTTT. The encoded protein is CASSLIIPGGENEKLFF.

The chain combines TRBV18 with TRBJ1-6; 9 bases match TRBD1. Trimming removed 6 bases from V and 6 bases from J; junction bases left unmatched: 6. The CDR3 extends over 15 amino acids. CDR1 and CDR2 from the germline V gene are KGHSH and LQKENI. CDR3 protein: CASSSGQGFNSPLHF. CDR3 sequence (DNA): TGTGCCAGCTCGTCGGGACAGGGATTTAATTCACCCCTCCACTTT.

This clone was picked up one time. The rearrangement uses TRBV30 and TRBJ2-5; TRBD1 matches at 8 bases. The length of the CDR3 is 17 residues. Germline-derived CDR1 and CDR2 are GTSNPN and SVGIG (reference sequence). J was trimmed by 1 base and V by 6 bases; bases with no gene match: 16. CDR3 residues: CACSHGQGSIGQETQYF. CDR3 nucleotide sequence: TGTGCCTGCTCTCATGGACAGGGATCTATTGGCCAAGAGACCCAGTACTTC.

The CDR3: CASSLEGDRGDNEQFF. CDR3 sequence (DNA): TGTGCCAGCAGCTTAGAGGGGGACAGGGGGGACAATGAGCAGTTCTTC. The gene calls are TRBV13 and TRBJ2-1; 11 bases agree with TRBD1. Trimming at V came to 1 base and at J to 5 bases, leaving 4 bases not matched to a gene. Germline CDR1 reads PRHDT; CDR2 reads FYEKMQ (reference sequence). This CDR3 comprises 16 residues.